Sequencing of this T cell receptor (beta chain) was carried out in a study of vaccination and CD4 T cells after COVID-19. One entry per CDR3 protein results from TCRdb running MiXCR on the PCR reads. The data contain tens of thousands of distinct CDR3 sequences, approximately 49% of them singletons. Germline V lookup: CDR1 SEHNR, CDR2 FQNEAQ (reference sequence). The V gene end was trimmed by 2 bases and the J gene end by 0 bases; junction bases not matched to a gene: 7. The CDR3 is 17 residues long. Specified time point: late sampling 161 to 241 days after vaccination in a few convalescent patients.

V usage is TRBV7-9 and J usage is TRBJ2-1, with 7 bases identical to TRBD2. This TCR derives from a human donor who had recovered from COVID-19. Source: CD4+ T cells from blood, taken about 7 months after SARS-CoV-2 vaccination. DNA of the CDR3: TGTGCCAGCAGCTTATTTTCTTCGGGAGGCTCCTACAATGAGCAGTTCTTC. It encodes CASSLFSSGGSYNEQFF.